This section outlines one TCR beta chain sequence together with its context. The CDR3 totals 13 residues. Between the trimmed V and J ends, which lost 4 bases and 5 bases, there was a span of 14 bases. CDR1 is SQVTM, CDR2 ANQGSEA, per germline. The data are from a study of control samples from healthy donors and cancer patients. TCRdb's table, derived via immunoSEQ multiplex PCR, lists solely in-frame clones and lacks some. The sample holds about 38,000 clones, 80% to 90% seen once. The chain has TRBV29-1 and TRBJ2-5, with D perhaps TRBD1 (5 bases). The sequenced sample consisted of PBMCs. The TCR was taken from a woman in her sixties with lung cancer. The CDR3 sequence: CSVGNRYLETQYF. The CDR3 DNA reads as TGCAGCGTTGGGAACAGGTATCTGGAGACCCAGTACTTC.